This paragraph reports one T cell receptor (beta chain). Its target is not known. This entry belongs to a study of shared clonotypes between healthy human individuals. Overall study results and limits: Around 4.7% was the fraction of naive CD4 clonotypes found shared across four donors. Investigators expected sequencing depth to affect clonotype sharing among donors.

An assay was performed, and its level was deep. TCRdb's copy holds only in-frame clones and misses some; the assay was immunoSEQ multiplex PCR. The sample has about 2.4 million clones, roughly 92% seen once. The germline gives CDR1 SGHVS, CDR2 FNYEAQ. The CDR3 totals 16 residues. With 0 bases clipped from V and 7 bases from J, the junction kept 5 bases outside the gene matches. The V and J genes are TRBV7-6 and TRBJ2-7, with TRBD2 matching 14 bases. The origin of this receptor is a man aged 18-30 years in good health. Specimen: naive CD4+ T cells sorted from blood. The subset is: CD45RA+ positively selected. Here the CDR3 DNA reads TGTGCCAGCAGCTTAGCGGGGACTAGCGGGAGTAGTGAGCAGTACTTC. Amino acid sequence: CASSLAGTSGSSEQYF.